The 21 T cell receptor beta chains reported below all come from one sample, sequenced in a study of regulatory T cells in long-lasting Graves disease. As for time point: newly diagnosed GD, antithyroid drugs for less than 3 months. Scientists built the TCR library using RNA that was extracted from PBMCs. The authors built TCR beta libraries using iRepertoire HTBI primers and Arm-PCR of CDR3 regions. Via MiXCR, TCRdb re-called the multiplex PCR reads, giving one row per CDR3 protein. The sample records about 530,000 distinct CDR3 sequences, roughly a sixth being singletons. These data are also associated with another study on T cells in Graves' hyperthyroidism and ophthalmopathy.

This specimen was peripheral blood mononuclear cells (PBMCs), taken at new diagnosis, from a patient treated with antithyroid drugs. The receptors come from a woman aged 35 to 60 with Graves disease.

This clonotype was detected many times. As DNA, the CDR3 is TGTGCCAGCAGCTGGAGGGAAACGGGCACAGATACGCAGTATTTT. This sequence encodes CASSWRETGTDTQYF. The chain links TRBV7-9 to TRBJ2-3, with D perhaps matching TRBD2 (6 bases). This CDR3 has 15 amino acids. V lost 4 bases and J lost 1, with 12 bases in between. Looked up from germline, CDR1 is SEHNR and CDR2 is FQNEAQ (reference sequence).

The chain couples TRBV15 to TRBJ2-1; D remains unclear. From germline, CDR1 is LNHNV and CDR2 YYDKDF (reference sequence). There are 13 residues in the CDR3. V lost 0 bases, J lost 9 bases, and 9 bases lay in between. The CDR3 here is CATSRDYKGEQFF. CDR3 coding DNA: TGTGCCACCAGCAGAGATTATAAGGGTGAGCAGTTCTTC. Based on the CDR3 plus reference TRBV15 and TRBJ2-1, the full variable domain is DAMVIQNPRYQVTQFGKPVTLSCSQTLNHNVMYWYQQKSSQAPKLLFHYYDKDFNNEADTPDNFQSRRPNTSFCFLDIRSPGLGDTAMYLCATSRDYKGEQFFGPGTRLTVL.

This clonotype was seen a handful of times. V and J are TRBV19 and TRBJ1-5, with 9 nucleotides matching TRBD1. Germline CDR1 reads LNHDA; CDR2 reads SQIVND (reference sequence). CDR3 length: 19 residues. V lost 8 bases, J lost 0 bases, and 17 bases stayed unmatched. CDR3 region: CASGKGTGLYLHSNQPQHF. CDR3 nucleotide sequence: TGTGCCAGTGGGAAAGGGACAGGGCTTTATCTCCATAGCAATCAGCCCCAGCATTTT.

Only a few counts were recorded for this clonotype. The chain carries TRBV5-5 and TRBJ1-1, with TRBD1 matching over 8 bases. Trimming removed 3 bases from V and 1 base from J; junction bases left unmatched: 8. The CDR3 covers 16 residues. CDR1 SGHKS and CDR2 YYEKEE come from the germline V gene (reference sequence). CDR3 DNA sequence: TGTGCCAGCAGCTACAGGGGGATCGATAAGAACACTGAAGCTTTCTTT. Its translation: CASSYRGIDKNTEAFF.

In its sample, this clonotype was seen many times. The V call is TRBV11-1, the J call TRBJ1-1; possibly TRBD1 for D (6 bases). The CDR3 covers 16 residues. The germline V gene has CDR1 SGHAT and CDR2 FQDESV (reference sequence). The V end was cut by 5 bases, the J end by 1 base, with 17 bases between. Here the CDR3 reads CASSVARLDRNTEAFF. CDR3 in DNA: TGTGCCAGCAGCGTCGCTCGGCTGGACAGGAACACTGAAGCTTTCTTT.

The table lists this clonotype with many counts. This chain links TRBV12-3 or TRBV12-4 with TRBJ2-1, with 7 nucleotides matching TRBD2. J lost 3 bases, V lost 1 base, and 3 bases had no gene match. The CDR3 has 15 residues. CDR3 bases: TGTGCCAGCAGTTTAGACGCGGGAGTCTACAATGAGCAGTTCTTC. Translating it yields CASSLDAGVYNEQFF.

This clonotype was observed at least ten times. The rearrangement joins TRBV3-1 to TRBJ1-5, with TRBD1 matching 7 bases. The CDR3 has 15 amino acids. The germline gives CDR1 LGHDT, CDR2 YNNKEL (reference sequence). The J segment lost 4 bases and the V segment lost 4 bases, leaving 7 bases of the junction unmatched. The CDR3 region is CASSRGRGWNQPQHF. CDR3 DNA sequence: TGTGCCAGCAGCCGGGGCAGGGGGTGGAATCAGCCCCAGCATTTT.

This clonotype was seen a handful of times. The chain has TRBV5-4 and TRBJ1-3, with 7 bases that match TRBD1. V lost 4 bases, J lost 0 bases, and 4 bases stayed unmatched. The CDR3 runs to 15 residues. Germline assignment: CDR1 SGHNT and CDR2 YYREEE (reference sequence). The CDR3 sequence: CASSNTGASGNTIYF. Written as DNA, the CDR3 is TGTGCCAGCAGCAATACAGGGGCCTCTGGAAACACCATATATTTT.

This clonotype showed up just a few times. J is TRBJ1-1 and V is TRBV3-1; D gene unclear. This CDR3 has 14 residues. Germline-derived CDR1 and CDR2 are LGHDT and YNNKEL (reference sequence). Trimming left V 0 bases short and J 3 bases short, with 8 bases between. The CDR3 region has the DNA TGTGCCAGCAGCCAAGATAGGGAGGACACTGAAGCTTTCTTT. As protein: CASSQDREDTEAFF.

As for this clonotype: This may be a read error: a much more frequent sequence differs by one nucleotide. V is TRBV7-9 and J is TRBJ2-5; maybe TRBD2 (6 bases). Germline lookup yields CDR1 SEHNR and CDR2 FQNEAQ (reference sequence). V was trimmed by 5 bases and J by 2 bases, leaving 18 bases between them. The CDR3 totals 16 residues. CDR3 sequence (DNA): TGTGCCAGCAGCCCGGCCTGGACTATCAAACAAGAGACCCAGTACTTC. Residues: CASSPAWTIKQETQYF.

This clonotype occurred a few times. This sequence joins TRBV20-1 and TRBJ1-4; D is ambiguous. The CDR3 length is 13 residues. The germline gives CDR1 DFQATT, CDR2 SNEGSKA (reference sequence). V lost 0 bases and J lost 8, with 10 bases in between. CDR3 sequence (DNA): TGCAGTGCTAGAGAAGGTCGCAGGGAAAAACTGTTTTTT. Protein product: CSAREGRREKLFF.

The chain joins TRBV7-2 to TRBJ1-2; D is uncertain. The CDR3 runs to 12 residues. Germline-derived CDR1 and CDR2 are SGHTA and FQGNSA. The germline V and J ends were trimmed by 8 bases and 2 bases, with 9 bases remaining between them. Here the CDR3 DNA reads TGTGCCAGCTTAGGCAGCAACTATGGCTACACCTTC. This encodes CASLGSNYGYTF.

This clonotype was counted at least ten times. This chain joins TRBV30 and TRBJ2-1; D is uncertain. The CDR3 loop spans 13 amino acids. Germline lookup yields CDR1 GTSNPN and CDR2 SVGIG (reference sequence). Trimming removed 2 bases at V and 0 bases at J, with 5 bases between. The CDR3 here is CAWSWSSYNEQFF. The CDR3, as DNA: TGTGCCTGGAGTTGGAGCTCCTACAATGAGCAGTTCTTC. Using reference TRBV30 and TRBJ2-1 for the parts outside the CDR3, the full variable domain is SQTIHQWPATLVQPVGSPLSLECTVEGTSNPNLYWYRQAAGRGLQLLFYSVGIGQISSEVPQNLSASRPQDRQFILSSKKLLLSDSGFYLCAWSWSSYNEQFFGPGTRLTVL.

The V gene is TRBV20-1, the J gene TRBJ2-1, with 9 bases identical to TRBD1. This CDR3 spans 13 amino acids. Germline lookup yields CDR1 DFQATT and CDR2 SNEGSKA (reference sequence). CDR3 residues: CSGGQGGRREQFF. In DNA, the CDR3 is TGCAGCGGGGGACAGGGAGGACGTCGTGAGCAGTTCTTC.

This clonotype was picked up many times. V is TRBV6-1 and J is TRBJ2-7; 8 nucleotides match TRBD2. Looked up from germline, CDR1 is MNHNS and CDR2 is SASEGT. With 8 bases clipped from V and 4 bases from J, the junction kept 10 bases outside the gene matches. The CDR3 is made up of 14 amino acids. The DNA for the CDR3 is TGTGCCAGCCCTGGTACCGGGGGGGAATACGAGCAGTACTTC. Its translation is CASPGTGGEYEQYF.

This clonotype has ten or more counts. The V call is TRBV18, the J call TRBJ1-2, with a tentative D call TRBD1 (6 bases). Looked up from germline, CDR1 is KGHSH and CDR2 is LQKENI. The germline V and J ends were trimmed by 3 bases and 4 bases, with 15 bases remaining between them. The CDR3 totals 15 residues. The CDR3 nucleotides are TGTGCCAGCTCACCCCGGGACACGAATCTCTATGGCTACACCTTC. Translated: CASSPRDTNLYGYTF.

This clonotype was observed a handful of times. The chain carries TRBV29-1 and TRBJ2-6; 7 positions agree with TRBD1. Germline trimming cut 6 bases from V and 0 bases from J; bases unmatched to any gene: 5. From germline, CDR1 is SQVTM and CDR2 ANQGSEA. The CDR3 extends over 15 amino acids. The CDR3 is CSVGQTTSGANVLTF. The CDR3 nucleotides read TGCAGCGTGGGACAGACCACCTCTGGGGCCAACGTCCTGACTTTC.

The J gene is TRBJ2-4, the V gene TRBV14; D gene unclear. The CDR3 has 12 amino acids. V lost 4 bases, J lost 5 bases, and 6 bases lay in between. CDR1 and CDR2 from the germline V gene are SGHDN and FVKESK. CDR3 amino acids: CASSRRENIQYF. The DNA of the CDR3 is TGTGCCAGCAGCCGGAGAGAAAACATTCAGTACTTC.

This rearrangement joins TRBV4-1 to TRBJ2-1; D is undetermined. V lost 3 bases to trimming and J lost 6 bases, with 6 bases between them. The CDR3 is made up of 12 amino acids. CDR1 and CDR2 (germline): MGHRA, YSYEKL. The CDR3 DNA sequence: TGCGCCAGCAGCCATCCGGGCAATGAGCAGTTCTTC. Translated: CASSHPGNEQFF.

The chain links TRBV5-1 to TRBJ2-7; TRBD2 agrees at 11 bases. The CDR3 spans 16 residues. CDR1 SGHRS and CDR2 YFSETQ come from the germline V gene. Germline trimming cut 1 base from V and 1 base from J; bases unmatched to any gene: 4. This CDR3 is CASSLSGTSGSYEQYF. The CDR3 DNA sequence: TGCGCCAGCAGCTTGTCCGGGACTAGCGGATCCTACGAGCAGTACTTC. The full variable domain, completed using reference TRBV5-1 and TRBJ2-7, is KAGVTQTPRYLIKTRGQQVTLSCSPISGHRSVSWYQQTPGQGLQFLFEYFSETQRNKGNFPGRFSGRQFSNSRSEMNVSTLELGDSALYLCASSLSGTSGSYEQYFGPGTRLTVT.

The chain combines TRBV4-1 with TRBJ1-2, with D perhaps TRBD1 (6 bases). Germline-derived CDR1 and CDR2 are MGHRA and YSYEKL. The CDR3 consists of 15 residues. V lost 4 bases to trimming and J lost 1 base, with 13 bases between them. The CDR3 DNA follows: TGCGCCAGCAGCCCTATGACAGGAGATAACTATGGCTACACCTTC. Its translation is CASSPMTGDNYGYTF.